This T cell receptor (beta chain) stems from a study of shared clonotypes between healthy human individuals. This CDR3 has 14 amino acids. Germline-derived CDR1 and CDR2 are MDHEN and SYDVKM. Trimming left V 1 base short and J 4 bases short, with 8 bases between. Of note for this clone: Its antigen is as yet unknown.

The data were produced by immunoSEQ multiplex PCR, yet TCRdb's version contains in-frame clones alone and is incomplete. The sample records 2 million to 2.5 million clones, over 85% being singletons. The study's findings and limits: As a rule, naive subsets had a larger estimated richness than memory subsets. Generation probability values for non-shared clonotypes were lower than those for clonotypes shared by all four donors.

The sequencing sample was made of naive CD4+ T cells from PBMCs. The subset: CD45RA+ positively selected. The J gene is TRBJ1-3, the V gene TRBV28; D unresolved. The sequence was obtained from a man in his late teens or twenties in good health. Some clones in this sample may be carry-over from other donors' samples. The CDR3 loop is CASSLYLGGNTIYF. The CDR3 bases are TGTGCCAGCAGTTTATACCTGGGGGGAAACACCATATATTTT.